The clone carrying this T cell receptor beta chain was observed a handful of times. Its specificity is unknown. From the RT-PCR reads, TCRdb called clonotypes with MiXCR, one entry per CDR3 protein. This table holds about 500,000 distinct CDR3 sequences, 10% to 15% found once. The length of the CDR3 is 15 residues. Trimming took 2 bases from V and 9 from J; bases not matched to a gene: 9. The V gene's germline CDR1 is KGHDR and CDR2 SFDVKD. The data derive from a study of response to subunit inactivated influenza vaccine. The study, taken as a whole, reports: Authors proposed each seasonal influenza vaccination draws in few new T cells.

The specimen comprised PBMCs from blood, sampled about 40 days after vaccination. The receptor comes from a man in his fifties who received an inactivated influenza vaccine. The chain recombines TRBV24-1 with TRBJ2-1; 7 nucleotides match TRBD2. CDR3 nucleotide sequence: TGTGCCACCAGTGATTCCCGGGACTACCACCCTGAGCAGTTCTTC. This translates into CATSDSRDYHPEQFF.